This T cell receptor (beta chain) originates from a study of cytomegalovirus exposure and HLA in healthy donors. The germline CDR1 and CDR2 sequences are MNHEY and SMNVEV (reference sequence). The CDR3 is made up of 16 amino acids. J was trimmed by 5 bases and V by 4 bases; bases with no gene match: 10. This clone was detected only once. Antigen unknown. Findings and limits, study-wide: Beyond CMV serostatus, there was no information to go on about immune exposure. Several V segments, TRBV6-2 and TRBV6-3 among them, could not be told apart and were dropped. When the data were analyzed later, several of the most significant clusters appeared to be linked to common viral pathogens.

Primers: 60 Vbeta forward and 13 Jbeta reverse. Here immunoSEQ multiplex PCR was the method, and the copy in TCRdb shows in-frame clones only, minus some. The data hold roughly 170,000 clones, with roughly 84% observed a single time. The clonotype comes from a male donor in good health and CMV-seronegative. Sequencing was carried out using PBMCs. The rearrangement links TRBV27 to TRBJ2-7, with 11 bases that match TRBD2. The CDR3 bases are TGTGCCAGCAGTTGCGGGTCATTACTAGCGGGAGACGAGCAGTACTTC. Translation gives CASSCGSLLAGDEQYF.